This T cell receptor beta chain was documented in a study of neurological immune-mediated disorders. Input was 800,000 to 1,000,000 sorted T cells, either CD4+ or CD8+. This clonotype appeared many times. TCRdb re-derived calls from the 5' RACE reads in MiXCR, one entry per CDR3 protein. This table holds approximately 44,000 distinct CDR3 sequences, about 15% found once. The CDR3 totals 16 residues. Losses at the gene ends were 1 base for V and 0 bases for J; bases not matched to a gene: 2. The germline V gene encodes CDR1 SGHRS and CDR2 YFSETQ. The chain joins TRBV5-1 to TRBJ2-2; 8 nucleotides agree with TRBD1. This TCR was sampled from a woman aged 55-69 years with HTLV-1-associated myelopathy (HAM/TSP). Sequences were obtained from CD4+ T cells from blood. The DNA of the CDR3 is TGCGCCAGCAGCTTGTGGACAGGGACGAACACCGGGGAGCTGTTTTTT. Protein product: CASSLWTGTNTGELFF.